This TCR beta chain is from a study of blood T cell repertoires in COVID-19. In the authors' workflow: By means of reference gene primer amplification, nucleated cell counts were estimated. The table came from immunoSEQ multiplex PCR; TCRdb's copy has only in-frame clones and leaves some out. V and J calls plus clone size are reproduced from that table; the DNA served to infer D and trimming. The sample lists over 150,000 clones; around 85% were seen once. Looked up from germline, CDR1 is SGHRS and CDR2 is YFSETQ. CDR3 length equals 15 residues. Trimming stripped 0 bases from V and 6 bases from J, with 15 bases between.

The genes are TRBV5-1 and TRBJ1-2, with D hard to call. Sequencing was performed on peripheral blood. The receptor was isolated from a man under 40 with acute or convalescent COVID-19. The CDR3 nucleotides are TGCGCCAGCAGCTTGGCCGATGGAGGCTCCAATGGCTACACCTTC. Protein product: CASSLADGGSNGYTF.